One sample yielded the 4 T cell receptor beta chains listed below, sequenced in a study of shared clonotypes between healthy human individuals. CD45RO-negative, CCR7-selected cells formed the naive CD8 fraction, which excluded terminally differentiated effector memory CD45RA+ cells. Using immunoSEQ multiplex PCR, the repertoire was profiled, and TCRdb retains in-frame clones only, with some absent. The sample includes hundreds of thousands of clones, around 92% seen only once; the top ten take less than 25%. Sequencing was performed on naive CD8+ T cells sorted from blood. The receptors derive from a man aged 30-40 years in good health.

This clone was seen once. The chain uses TRBV6-9 and TRBJ2-5; perhaps TRBD1 as D (5 bases). Germline-derived CDR1 and CDR2 are MNHGY and SVAAGI. The V gene lost 7 bases and the J gene lost 5 bases, with 14 bases spanning the gap. The CDR3 contains 13 residues. The chain's CDR3 is CASTNQGQETQYF. In nucleotides, the CDR3 is TGTGCCAGCACCAACCAGGGCCAGGAGACCCAGTACTTC.

The CDR3 region is CASSPGTGKAGEQFF. DNA of the CDR3: TGTGCCAGCAGCCCGGGGACAGGCAAGGCGGGTGAGCAGTTCTTC. The V gene is TRBV7-9, the J gene TRBJ2-1, with 8 bases fitting TRBD1. With V trimmed by 5 bases and J by 9 bases, 12 bases remained unmatched. The CDR3 spans 15 residues. CDR1 is SEHNR and CDR2 is FQNEAQ in the germline V gene (reference sequence). Based on the CDR3 plus reference TRBV7-9 and TRBJ2-1, the full variable domain is DTGVSQNPRHKITKRGQNVTFRCDPISEHNRLYWYRQTLGQGPEFLTYFQNEAQLEKSRLLSDRFSAERPKGSFSTLEIQRTEQGDSAMYLCASSPGTGKAGEQFFGPGTRLTVL.

V usage is TRBV28 and J usage is TRBJ1-5; TRBD1 is a possible D gene (6 bases). V was shortened by 5 bases and J by 7 bases, with 15 bases between the two germline ends. This CDR3 is built from 14 residues. The V gene's germline CDR1 is MDHEN and CDR2 SYDVKM. CDR3 nucleotides: TGTGCCAGCAGTCCGCCAGGGGAGGTCCAGCCCCAGCATTTT. Translation gives CASSPPGEVQPQHF.

The rearrangement joins TRBV7-9 to TRBJ2-2; 13 nucleotides agree with TRBD2. The junction had 4 bases not matched to a gene; V was cut back by 5 bases and J by 1 base. CDR1 is SEHNR and CDR2 is FQNEAQ in the germline V gene (reference sequence). This CDR3 region has 17 residues. The CDR3 DNA follows: TGTGCCAGCAGCCCCGGACTAGCGGGAGAGAACACCGGGGAGCTGTTTTTT. Translating it yields CASSPGLAGENTGELFF. The full variable domain, in which reference TRBV7-9 and TRBJ2-2 provide the parts outside the CDR3, is DTGVSQNPRHKITKRGQNVTFRCDPISEHNRLYWYRQTLGQGPEFLTYFQNEAQLEKSRLLSDRFSAERPKGSFSTLEIQRTEQGDSAMYLCASSPGLAGENTGELFFGEGSRLTVL.